A single sample is the source of the 3 T cell receptor beta chains below, sequenced in a study of vaccination and CD4 T cells after COVID-19. Treatment reported: roughly 11-day PBMC culture with coronavirus spike peptide pools or control peptides (ViraFEST assay). These CD4+ T cells came from an unexposed donor, sampled before the COVID-19 pandemic (2011-2018). Sequencing of cultured CD4+ T cell DNA used the Oncomine TCR Beta short-read assay. TCRdb analysed the PCR reads with MiXCR anew, one entry per CDR3 protein. This table has around 1,300 distinct CDR3 sequences, roughly 14% appearing once. The antigens of these receptors remain unknown. Sequencing input: CD4+ T cells from blood, cultured in vitro. The source of these receptors is a human donor in good health.

A few counts support this clonotype. This chain uses TRBV7-3 with TRBJ2-7, with TRBD2 as a possible D gene (6 bases). Trimming left V 8 bases short and J 0 bases short, with 17 bases between. CDR1 is SGHTA, CDR2 FQGTGA, per germline. CDR3 size: 15 residues. As DNA, the CDR3 is TGTGCCAGCCCCCCCCGGACTATCTGCTCCTACGAGCAGTACTTC. The encoded protein is CASPPRTICSYEQYF.

This sequence joins TRBV19 and TRBJ2-7; 7 nucleotides agree with TRBD1. Trimming took 6 bases from V and 2 from J; bases not matched to a gene: 4. Germline lookup yields CDR1 LNHDA and CDR2 SQIVND (reference sequence). CDR3 length equals 13 residues. The CDR3 DNA is TGTGCCAGTAGAGAGCAGGGGGCCTACGAGCAGTACTTC. Its protein product is CASREQGAYEQYF.

This clonotype ranks as medium-sized (0.01 to 0.1%). The chain's CDR3 is CASRADNQETQYF. In DNA form, the CDR3 reads TGTGCCAGCCGGGCCGACAATCAAGAGACCCAGTACTTC. The V gene is TRBV6-1, the J gene TRBJ2-5; D is uncertain. This CDR3 contains 13 residues. With 8 bases removed from V and 2 bases from J, the gap between germline ends came to 12 bases. Germline lookup yields CDR1 MNHNS and CDR2 SASEGT.